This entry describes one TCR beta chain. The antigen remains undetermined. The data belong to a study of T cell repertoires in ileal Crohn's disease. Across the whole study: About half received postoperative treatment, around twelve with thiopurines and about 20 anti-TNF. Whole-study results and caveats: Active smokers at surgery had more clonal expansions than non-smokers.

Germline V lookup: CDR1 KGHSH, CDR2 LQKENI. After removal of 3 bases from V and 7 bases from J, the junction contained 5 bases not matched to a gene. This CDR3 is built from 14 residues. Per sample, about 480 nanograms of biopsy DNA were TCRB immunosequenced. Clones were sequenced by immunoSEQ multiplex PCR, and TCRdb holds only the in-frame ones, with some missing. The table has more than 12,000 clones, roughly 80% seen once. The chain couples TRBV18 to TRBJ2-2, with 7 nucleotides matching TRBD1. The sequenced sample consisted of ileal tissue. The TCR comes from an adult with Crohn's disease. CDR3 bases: TGTGCCAGCTCACCCTCCGACAGGGTCGGGGAGCTGTTTTTT. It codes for CASSPSDRVGELFF. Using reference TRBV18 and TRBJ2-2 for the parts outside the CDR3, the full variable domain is NAGVMQNPRHLVRRRGQEARLRCSPMKGHSHVYWYRQLPEEGLKFMVYLQKENIIDESGMPKERFSAEFPKEGPSILRIQQVVRGDSAAYFCASSPSDRVGELFFGEGSRLTVL.